This passage covers 7 T cell receptor beta chains from one sample sequenced in a study of vaccination and CD4 T cells after COVID-19. TCRdb re-analysed the PCR reads in MiXCR, keeping a single row per CDR3 protein. The profile shows approximately 40,000 distinct CDR3 sequences, about 35% of them singletons. Time point defined: late sampling 161 to 241 days after vaccination in a few convalescent patients. Sample: CD4+ T cells from blood, taken about 7 months after SARS-CoV-2 vaccination. These receptors were obtained from a human donor who had recovered from COVID-19.

The chain joins TRBV20-1 to TRBJ2-7, with D unresolved. CDR3 length: 14 amino acids. Germline assignment: CDR1 DFQATT and CDR2 SNEGSKA (reference sequence). Deletions cut 0 bases from V and 2 bases from J, with 11 bases between. For the CDR3, the DNA is TGCAGTGCTAGAGATTACCAGGCTACCTACGAGCAGTACTTC. Protein product: CSARDYQATYEQYF.

This clonotype has just a few counts. V and J are TRBV20-1 and TRBJ2-2; no clear D gene. Germline CDR1 reads DFQATT; CDR2 reads SNEGSKA (reference sequence). V was pared by 3 bases and J by 6 bases, with 8 bases between. This CDR3 is built from 12 residues. The CDR3: CSARVSAGELFF. The CDR3 DNA reads as TGCAGTGCTAGGGTGTCGGCCGGGGAGCTGTTTTTT.

The V call is TRBV27, the J call TRBJ2-5; D is perhaps TRBD2 (5 bases). This CDR3 spans 15 amino acids. The V gene's germline CDR1 is MNHEY and CDR2 SMNVEV (reference sequence). V gave up 4 bases and J gave up 1 base, with 13 bases separating them. In nucleotides, the CDR3 is TGTGCCAGCAGTTCCCGGCAAGGAGGCCAAGAGACCCAGTACTTC. Amino acid sequence: CASSSRQGGQETQYF.

The rearrangement joins TRBV7-8 to TRBJ2-7; D remains ambiguous. Trimming shortened V by 1 base and J by 0 bases, and 7 bases separated the two germline ends. Germline V gene data show CDR1 as SGHVS and CDR2 as FQNEAQ. The CDR3 is 14 residues long. Written as DNA, the CDR3 is TGTGCCAGCAGCTTAGAGATTAGCTCCTACGAGCAGTACTTC. Amino acid sequence: CASSLEISSYEQYF.

The chain couples TRBV28 to TRBJ2-3, with TRBD1 as a possible D gene (6 bases). CDR1 and CDR2 (germline): MDHEN, SYDVKM. Trimming took 2 bases from V and 10 from J, leaving 7 bases between them. This CDR3 is 11 amino acids long. The CDR3 loop reads CASSLRGSQYF. CDR3 DNA: TGTGCCAGCAGTTTAAGGGGGTCGCAGTATTTT.

V gene TRBV7-2 combines with J gene TRBJ2-3, with 9 positions matching TRBD1. Germline lookup yields CDR1 SGHTA and CDR2 FQGNSA. This CDR3 has 16 amino acids. Germline trimming cut 1 base from V and 6 bases from J; bases unmatched to any gene: 8. The CDR3 DNA reads TGTGCCAGCAGCTTAGGACAGGGGGTCCCCCGGGATACGCAGTATTTT. Translation gives CASSLGQGVPRDTQYF.

The CDR3 coding sequence is TGTGCCAGCAGCTTAGCAGGTGGGCTGTTCTATGGCTACACCTTC. Translated, it gives CASSLAGGLFYGYTF. The V call is TRBV7-2, the J call TRBJ1-2; D not certain. Germline CDR1 reads SGHTA; CDR2 reads FQGNSA. The CDR3 runs 15 residues. The V end was cut by 0 bases, the J end by 4 bases, with 12 bases between.